These T cell receptor beta chains were read from a single sample in a study of cytomegalovirus exposure and HLA in healthy donors. Using immunoSEQ multiplex PCR, the repertoire was profiled, and TCRdb retains in-frame clones only, with some absent. Here the sample spans around 110,000 clones, 79% being singletons. The sample taken for sequencing was PBMCs. The receptors were sampled from a woman aged 18-35 years in good health and CMV-seropositive. Each CDR3 is given with its conserved first and last residue. A D gene is named only where the DNA matches it firmly. Size is stated for part of the rows, as once, few or many counts, or as a class when the clone is expanded.

V gene: TRBV7-9; clone size: .; J gene: TRBJ2-5; D gene: .; CDR3 length: 12; CDR3 protein: CASSPGQETQYF; CDR3 DNA: TGTGCCAGCAGCCCCGGCCAAGAGACCCAGTACTTC
V gene: TRBV6-1; clone size: few; J gene: TRBJ1-2; D gene: .; CDR3 length: 15; CDR3 protein: CASSEARTELYGYTF; CDR3 DNA: TGTGCCAGCAGTGAAGCCCGGACAGAGCTGTATGGCTACACCTTC
V gene: TRBV6-5; clone size: .; J gene: TRBJ2-7; D gene: .; CDR3 length: 14; CDR3 protein: CASRRNRLPNEQYF; CDR3 DNA: TGTGCCAGCAGACGGAACAGGCTCCCCAACGAGCAGTACTTC
V gene: TRBV19; clone size: .; J gene: TRBJ2-1; D gene: TRBD1; CDR3 length: 16; CDR3 protein: CASSGLGQGNDNEQFF; CDR3 DNA: TGTGCCAGTAGTGGGCTAGGACAGGGTAATGACAATGAGCAGTTCTTC
V gene: TRBV6-1; clone size: .; J gene: TRBJ1-1; D gene: .; CDR3 length: 13; CDR3 protein: CASKLGVDTEAFF; CDR3 DNA: TGTGCCAGCAAATTAGGGGTTGACACTGAAGCTTTCTTT
V gene: TRBV5-1; clone size: .; J gene: TRBJ2-7; D gene: TRBD2; CDR3 length: 15; CDR3 protein: CASSELAGGNYEQYF; CDR3 DNA: TGCGCCAGCAGCGAACTAGCGGGAGGAAATTACGAGCAGTACTTC
V gene: TRBV7-9; clone size: .; J gene: TRBJ2-7; D gene: .; CDR3 length: 14; CDR3 protein: CASSLAGQNYEQYF; CDR3 DNA: TGTGCCAGCAGCTTAGCTGGGCAGAACTACGAGCAGTACTTC
V gene: TRBV5-6; clone size: once; J gene: TRBJ2-1; D gene: .; CDR3 length: 15; CDR3 protein: CASSLRRMYGNEQFF; CDR3 DNA: TGTGCCAGCAGCTTGCGGAGAATGTACGGCAATGAGCAGTTCTTC
V gene: TRBV7-7; clone size: .; J gene: TRBJ2-7; D gene: .; CDR3 length: 13; CDR3 protein: CASSYGRTAEQYF; CDR3 DNA: TGTGCTAGCAGCTATGGAAGGACAGCCGAGCAGTACTTC
V gene: TRBV28; clone size: .; J gene: TRBJ1-2; D gene: .; CDR3 length: 19; CDR3 protein: CASSLLSGASWEVNYGYTF; CDR3 DNA: TGTGCCAGCAGTTTATTGAGCGGCGCCAGCTGGGAGGTTAACTATGGCTACACCTTC
V gene: TRBV7-2; clone size: .; J gene: TRBJ2-7; D gene: TRBD2; CDR3 length: 18; CDR3 protein: CASSLGGRRSGIVNEQYF; CDR3 DNA: TGTGCCAGCAGCTTAGGAGGTAGGAGGAGCGGGATCGTGAACGAGCAGTACTTC
V gene: TRBV28; clone size: .; J gene: TRBJ2-1; D gene: TRBD2; CDR3 length: 15; CDR3 protein: CASSAGLAAYNEQFF; CDR3 DNA: TGTGCCAGCAGTGCGGGACTAGCAGCGTACAATGAGCAGTTCTTC
V gene: TRBV6-4; clone size: .; J gene: TRBJ2-3; D gene: .; CDR3 length: 12; CDR3 protein: CASRLGQLTQYF; CDR3 DNA: TGTGCCAGCAGACTCGGACAGCTTACGCAGTATTTT
V gene: TRBV10-3; clone size: .; J gene: TRBJ1-2; D gene: TRBD1; CDR3 length: 14; CDR3 protein: CATQGAGTAYGYTF; CDR3 DNA: TGTGCCACCCAGGGGGCTGGGACGGCCTATGGCTACACCTTC
V gene: TRBV15; clone size: .; J gene: TRBJ1-3; D gene: .; CDR3 length: 16; CDR3 protein: CATSRGSGNPGNTIYF; CDR3 DNA: TGTGCCACCAGCAGAGGATCAGGGAACCCGGGAAACACCATATATTTT
V gene: TRBV2; clone size: .; J gene: TRBJ2-3; D gene: TRBD1; CDR3 length: 14; CDR3 protein: CASPTGTGLSTQYF; CDR3 DNA: TGTGCCAGCCCGACCGGGACAGGGTTGAGTACGCAGTATTTT
V gene: TRBV7-8; clone size: .; J gene: TRBJ2-2; D gene: .; CDR3 length: 16; CDR3 protein: CASSFDQTENTGELFF; CDR3 DNA: TGTGCCAGCAGCTTCGACCAGACAGAGAACACCGGGGAGCTGTTTTTT
V gene: TRBV10-1; clone size: .; J gene: TRBJ2-7; D gene: .; CDR3 length: 15; CDR3 protein: CASSDPSRSSYEQYF; CDR3 DNA: TGCGCCAGCAGTGACCCTAGCAGGAGCTCCTACGAGCAGTACTTC
V gene: TRBV6-1; clone size: .; J gene: TRBJ1-1; D gene: .; CDR3 length: 15; CDR3 protein: CASSPEVGWVGEAFF; CDR3 DNA: TGTGCCAGCAGCCCCGAGGTCGGGTGGGTCGGTGAAGCTTTCTTT
V gene: TRBV5-4; clone size: .; J gene: TRBJ1-2; D gene: TRBD1; CDR3 length: 15; CDR3 protein: CASSSTGGALHGYTF; CDR3 DNA: TGTGCCAGCAGCTCGACAGGGGGCGCCCTCCACGGCTACACCTTC
V gene: TRBV9; clone size: .; J gene: TRBJ2-3; D gene: TRBD2; CDR3 length: 16; CDR3 protein: CASSAAGGLTSDTQYF; CDR3 DNA: TGTGCCAGCAGCGCCGCGGGGGGTTTAACGTCTGATACGCAGTATTTT
V gene: TRBV21-1; clone size: .; J gene: TRBJ2-7; D gene: .; CDR3 length: 14; CDR3 protein: CASSPGQGRREQYF; CDR3 DNA: TGTGCCAGCAGCCCCGGACAGGGTCGTAGGGAGCAGTACTTC
V gene: TRBV9; clone size: .; J gene: TRBJ2-2; D gene: TRBD2; CDR3 length: 17; CDR3 protein: CASSVGAGGPNTGELFF; CDR3 DNA: TGTGCCAGCAGCGTAGGAGCGGGAGGGCCTAACACCGGGGAGCTGTTTTTT
V gene: TRBV5-4; clone size: .; J gene: TRBJ2-5; D gene: .; CDR3 length: 13; CDR3 protein: CASSPGYQETQYF; CDR3 DNA: TGTGCCAGCAGCCCAGGGTACCAAGAGACCCAGTACTTC
V gene: TRBV6-5; clone size: .; J gene: TRBJ2-7; D gene: .; CDR3 length: 13; CDR3 protein: CASGVTGSYEQYF; CDR3 DNA: TGTGCCAGCGGTGTTACAGGTTCCTACGAGCAGTACTTC
V gene: TRBV27; clone size: .; J gene: TRBJ1-1; D gene: .; CDR3 length: 13; CDR3 protein: CASYRVGNTEAFF; CDR3 DNA: TGTGCCAGCTACAGGGTGGGGAACACTGAAGCTTTCTTT
V gene: TRBV6-6; clone size: once; J gene: TRBJ2-7; D gene: .; CDR3 length: 15; CDR3 protein: CASSYSDGSSYEQYF; CDR3 DNA: TGTGCCAGCAGTTACTCGGACGGGAGCTCCTACGAGCAGTACTTC
V gene: TRBV14; clone size: .; J gene: TRBJ2-5; D gene: .; CDR3 length: 12; CDR3 protein: CASSHLLGTQYF; CDR3 DNA: TGTGCCAGCAGCCATTTACTTGGGACCCAGTACTTC
V gene: TRBV7-9; clone size: .; J gene: TRBJ2-2; D gene: .; CDR3 length: 13; CDR3 protein: CASSPLNTGELFF; CDR3 DNA: TGTGCCAGCAGCCCCCTCAACACCGGGGAGCTGTTTTTT
V gene: TRBV19; clone size: .; J gene: TRBJ1-1; D gene: TRBD1; CDR3 length: 15; CDR3 protein: CASSITGVGNTEAFF; CDR3 DNA: TGTGCCAGTAGTATCACAGGGGTAGGGAACACTGAAGCTTTCTTT
V gene: TRBV6-6; clone size: .; J gene: TRBJ1-3; D gene: .; CDR3 length: 16; CDR3 protein: CASSYSNRGSGNTIYF; CDR3 DNA: TGTGCCAGCAGTTACTCGAATAGGGGATCTGGAAACACCATATATTTT
V gene: TRBV27; clone size: .; J gene: TRBJ2-7; D gene: TRBD2; CDR3 length: 17; CDR3 protein: CASSFPGLAGGPKEQYF; CDR3 DNA: TGTGCCAGCAGCTTTCCCGGACTAGCGGGAGGGCCAAAGGAGCAGTACTTC
V gene: TRBV21-1; clone size: .; J gene: TRBJ1-5; D gene: .; CDR3 length: 20; CDR3 protein: CASSKRGGVLRGYSNQPQHF; CDR3 DNA: TGTGCCAGCAGCAAAAGAGGAGGGGTCCTGAGAGGGTATAGCAATCAGCCCCAGCATTTT
V gene: TRBV2; clone size: .; J gene: TRBJ2-5; D gene: TRBD2; CDR3 length: 17; CDR3 protein: CASSQGLAGGPGEAQYF; CDR3 DNA: TGTGCCAGCAGCCAGGGACTAGCGGGAGGGCCGGGGGAGGCCCAGTACTTC
V gene: TRBV7-3; clone size: few; J gene: TRBJ2-6; D gene: TRBD1; CDR3 length: 17; CDR3 protein: CASSPGTGRPGANVLTF; CDR3 DNA: TGTGCCAGCAGCCCCGGGACAGGGAGACCTGGGGCCAACGTCCTGACTTTC
V gene: TRBV18; clone size: .; J gene: TRBJ2-3; D gene: .; CDR3 length: 12; CDR3 protein: CASSRPGDTQYF; CDR3 DNA: TGTGCCAGCTCACGGCCAGGGGATACGCAGTATTTT
V gene: TRBV5-1; clone size: .; J gene: TRBJ2-1; D gene: TRBD2; CDR3 length: 16; CDR3 protein: CASSLGGGTSYNEQFF; CDR3 DNA: TGCGCCAGCAGCTTGGGTGGCGGGACTAGTTACAATGAGCAGTTCTTC
V gene: TRBV28; clone size: .; J gene: TRBJ2-1; D gene: .; CDR3 length: 12; CDR3 protein: CASSLEAGEQFF; CDR3 DNA: TGTGCCAGCAGTTTAGAAGCTGGTGAGCAGTTCTTC
V gene: TRBV7-9; clone size: .; J gene: TRBJ2-2; D gene: TRBD1; CDR3 length: 14; CDR3 protein: CASPGQGGTGELFF; CDR3 DNA: TGTGCCAGCCCAGGACAGGGGGGTACCGGGGAGCTGTTTTTT
V gene: TRBV28; clone size: .; J gene: TRBJ2-2; D gene: TRBD2; CDR3 length: 15; CDR3 protein: CASSPPGLITGELFF; CDR3 DNA: TGTGCCAGCAGTCCCCCGGGACTAATTACCGGGGAGCTGTTTTTT